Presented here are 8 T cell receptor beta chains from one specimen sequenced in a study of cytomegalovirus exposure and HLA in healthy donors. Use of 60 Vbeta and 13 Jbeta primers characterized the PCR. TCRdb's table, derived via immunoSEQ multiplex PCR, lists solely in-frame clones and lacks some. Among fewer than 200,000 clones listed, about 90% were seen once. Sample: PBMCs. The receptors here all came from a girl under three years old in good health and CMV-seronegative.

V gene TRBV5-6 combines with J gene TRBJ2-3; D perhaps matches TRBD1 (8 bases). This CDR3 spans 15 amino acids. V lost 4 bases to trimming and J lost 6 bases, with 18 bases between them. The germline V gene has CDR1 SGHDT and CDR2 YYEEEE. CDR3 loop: CASSHHRGGADTQYF. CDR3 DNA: TGTGCCAGCAGCCATCACAGGGGGGGAGCGGATACGCAGTATTTT.

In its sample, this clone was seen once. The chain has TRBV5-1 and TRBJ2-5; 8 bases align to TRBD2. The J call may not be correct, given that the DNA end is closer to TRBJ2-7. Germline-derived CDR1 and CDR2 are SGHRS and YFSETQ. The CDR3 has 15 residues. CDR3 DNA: TGCGCCAGCAGCGGGAATAGCGGGGCCCTCTACGAGCAGTACTTC. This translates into CASSGNSGALYEQYF.

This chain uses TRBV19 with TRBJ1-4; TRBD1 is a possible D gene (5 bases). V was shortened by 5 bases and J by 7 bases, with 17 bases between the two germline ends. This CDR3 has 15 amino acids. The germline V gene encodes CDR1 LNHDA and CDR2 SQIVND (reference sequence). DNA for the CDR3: TGTGCCAGTAGTGCCGATCTGGCGGGGGGTGAAAAACTGTTTTTT. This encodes CASSADLAGGEKLFF. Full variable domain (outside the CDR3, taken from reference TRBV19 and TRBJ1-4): DGGITQSPKYLFRKEGQNVTLSCEQNLNHDAMYWYRQDPGQGLRLIYYSQIVNDFQKGDIAEGYSVSREKKESFPLTVTSAQKNPTAFYLCASSADLAGGEKLFFGSGTQLSVL.

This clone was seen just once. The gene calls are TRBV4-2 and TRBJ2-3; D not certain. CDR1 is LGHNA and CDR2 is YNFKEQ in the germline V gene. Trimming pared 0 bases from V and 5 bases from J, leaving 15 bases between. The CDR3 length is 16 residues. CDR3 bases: TGTGCCAGCAGCCAAGATCCCCTGCTAGAGCTAGATACGCAGTATTTT. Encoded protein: CASSQDPLLELDTQYF.

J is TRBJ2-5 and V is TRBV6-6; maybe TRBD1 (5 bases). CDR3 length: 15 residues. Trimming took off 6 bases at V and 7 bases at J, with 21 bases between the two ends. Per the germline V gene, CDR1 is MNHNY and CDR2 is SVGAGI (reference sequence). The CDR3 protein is CASSSSWALRGTQYF. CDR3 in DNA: TGTGCCAGCAGCTCATCTTGGGCCTTAAGGGGGACCCAGTACTTC.

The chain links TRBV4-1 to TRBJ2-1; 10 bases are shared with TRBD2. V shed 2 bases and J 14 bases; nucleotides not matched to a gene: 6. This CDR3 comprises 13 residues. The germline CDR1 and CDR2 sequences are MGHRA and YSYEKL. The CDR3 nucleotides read TGCGCCAGCAGCCAATTAGCGGGAGGACGAAAGTTCTTC. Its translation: CASSQLAGGRKFF.

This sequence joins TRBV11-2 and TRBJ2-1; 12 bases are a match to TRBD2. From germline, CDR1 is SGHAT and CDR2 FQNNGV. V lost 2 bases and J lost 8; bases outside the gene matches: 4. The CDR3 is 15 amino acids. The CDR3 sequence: CASSLKLAGGHEQFF. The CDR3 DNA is TGTGCCAGCAGCTTAAAACTAGCGGGAGGTCATGAGCAGTTCTTC.

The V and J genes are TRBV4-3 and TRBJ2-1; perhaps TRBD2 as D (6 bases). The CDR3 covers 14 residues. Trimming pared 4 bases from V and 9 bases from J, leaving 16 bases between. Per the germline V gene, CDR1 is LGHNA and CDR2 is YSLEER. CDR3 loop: CASSRAGLLGEQFF. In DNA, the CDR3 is TGCGCCAGCAGCCGCGCCGGACTATTGGGTGAGCAGTTCTTC.